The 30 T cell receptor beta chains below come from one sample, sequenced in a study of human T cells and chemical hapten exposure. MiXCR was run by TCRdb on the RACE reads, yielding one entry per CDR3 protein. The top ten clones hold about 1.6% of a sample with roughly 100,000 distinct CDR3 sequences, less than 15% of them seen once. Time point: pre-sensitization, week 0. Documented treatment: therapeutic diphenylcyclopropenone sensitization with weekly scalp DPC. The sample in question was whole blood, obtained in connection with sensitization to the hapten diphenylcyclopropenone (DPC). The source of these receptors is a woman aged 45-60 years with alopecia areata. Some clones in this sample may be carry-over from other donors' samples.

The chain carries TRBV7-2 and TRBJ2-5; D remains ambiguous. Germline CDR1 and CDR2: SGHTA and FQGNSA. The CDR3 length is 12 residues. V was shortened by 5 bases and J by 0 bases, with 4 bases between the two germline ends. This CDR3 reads CASSAYQETQYF. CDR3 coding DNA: TGTGCCAGCAGCGCTTACCAAGAGACCCAGTACTTC. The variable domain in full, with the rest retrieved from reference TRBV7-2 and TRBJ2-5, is GAGVSQSPSNKVTEKGKDVELRCDPISGHTALYWYRQSLGQGLEFLIYFQGNSAPDKSGLPSDRFSAERTGGSVSTLTIQRTQQEDSAVYLCASSAYQETQYFGPGTRLLVL.

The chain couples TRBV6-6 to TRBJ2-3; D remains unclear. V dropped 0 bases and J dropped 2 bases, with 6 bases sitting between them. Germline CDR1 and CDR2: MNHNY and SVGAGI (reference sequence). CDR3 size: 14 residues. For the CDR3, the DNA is TGTGCCAGCAGTTACTCGAGAAACACAGATACGCAGTATTTT. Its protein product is CASSYSRNTDTQYF.

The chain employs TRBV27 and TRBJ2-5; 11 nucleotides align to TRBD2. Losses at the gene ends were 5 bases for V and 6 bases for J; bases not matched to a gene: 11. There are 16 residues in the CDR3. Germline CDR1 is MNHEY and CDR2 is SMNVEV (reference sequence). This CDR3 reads CASSLTLAGGPKTQYF. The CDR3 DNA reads TGTGCCAGCAGTCTTACCTTAGCGGGAGGGCCCAAGACCCAGTACTTC.

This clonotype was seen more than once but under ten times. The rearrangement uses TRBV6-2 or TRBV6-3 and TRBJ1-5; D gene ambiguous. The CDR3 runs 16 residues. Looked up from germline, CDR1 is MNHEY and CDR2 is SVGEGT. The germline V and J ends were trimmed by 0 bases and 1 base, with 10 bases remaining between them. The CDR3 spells CASSYSWRLSNQPQHF. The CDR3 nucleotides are TGTGCCAGCAGTTACTCTTGGAGGTTGAGCAATCAGCCCCAGCATTTT.

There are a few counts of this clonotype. The CDR3 DNA reads TGTGCCAGCTGCCGGGGCGGATATCAGCCCCAGCATTTT. Amino acid sequence: CASCRGGYQPQHF. V is TRBV28 and J is TRBJ1-5; TRBD1 might be the D (5 bases). Between the trimmed V and J ends, which lost 8 bases and 5 bases, there was a span of 13 bases. Germline V gene data show CDR1 as MDHEN and CDR2 as SYDVKM. The CDR3 consists of 13 residues. The complete variable domain, with remaining parts taken from reference TRBV28 and TRBJ1-5, reads DVKVTQSSRYLVKRTGEKVFLECVQDMDHENMFWYRQDPGLGLRLIYFSYDVKMKEKGDIPEGYSVSREKKERFSLILESASTNQTSMYLCASCRGGYQPQHFGDGTRLSIL.

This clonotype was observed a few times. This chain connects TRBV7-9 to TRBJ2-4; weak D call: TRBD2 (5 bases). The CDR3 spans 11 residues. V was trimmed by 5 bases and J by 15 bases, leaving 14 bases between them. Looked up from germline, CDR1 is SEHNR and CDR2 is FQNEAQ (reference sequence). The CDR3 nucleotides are TGTGCCAGCAGCCCAGAGCGGTCTATGTACTTC. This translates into CASSPERSMYF.

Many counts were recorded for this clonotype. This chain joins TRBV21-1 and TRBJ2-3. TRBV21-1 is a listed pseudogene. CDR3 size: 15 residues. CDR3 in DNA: TGTGCCAGCAGCGCCGGACCCAACCTCACAGATACGCAGTATTTT. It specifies CASSAGPNLTDTQYF.

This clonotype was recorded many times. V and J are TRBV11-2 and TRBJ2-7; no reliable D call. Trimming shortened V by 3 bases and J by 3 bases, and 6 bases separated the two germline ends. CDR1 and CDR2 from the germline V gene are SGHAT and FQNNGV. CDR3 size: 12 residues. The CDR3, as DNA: TGTGCCAGCAGCTTTAACCGCTACGAGCAGTACTTC. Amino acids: CASSFNRYEQYF.

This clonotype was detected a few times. The CDR3 coding sequence is TGTGCCAGCAGGAGGGGGACCTATGGCTACACCTTC. Translating gives CASRRGTYGYTF. This chain joins TRBV2 and TRBJ1-2; D is perhaps TRBD1 (6 bases). Trimming cost V 6 bases and J 4 bases, with 9 bases left between them. This CDR3 spans 12 amino acids. Germline values: CDR1 SNHLY, CDR2 FYNNEI.

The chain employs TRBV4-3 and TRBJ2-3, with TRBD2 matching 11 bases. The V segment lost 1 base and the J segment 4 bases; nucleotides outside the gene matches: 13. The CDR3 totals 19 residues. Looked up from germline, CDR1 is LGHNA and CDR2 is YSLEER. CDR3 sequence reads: CASSQGLRVLAGGPDTQYF. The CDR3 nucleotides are TGCGCCAGCAGCCAAGGGCTACGGGTTCTAGCGGGGGGACCAGATACGCAGTATTTT.

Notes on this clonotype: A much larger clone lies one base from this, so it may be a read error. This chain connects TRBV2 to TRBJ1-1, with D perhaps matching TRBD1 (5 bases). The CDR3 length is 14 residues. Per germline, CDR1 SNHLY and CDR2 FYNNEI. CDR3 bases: TGTGCCAGCATTAGGACACGGGTGAACACTGGAGCTTTCTTT. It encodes CASIRTRVNTGAFF.

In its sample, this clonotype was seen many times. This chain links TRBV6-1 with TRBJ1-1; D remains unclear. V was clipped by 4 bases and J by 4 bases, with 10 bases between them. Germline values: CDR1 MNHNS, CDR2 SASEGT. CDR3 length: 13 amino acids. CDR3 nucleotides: TGTGCCAGCAGTGGATTTTGGAGCACTGAAGCTTTCTTT. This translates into CASSGFWSTEAFF.

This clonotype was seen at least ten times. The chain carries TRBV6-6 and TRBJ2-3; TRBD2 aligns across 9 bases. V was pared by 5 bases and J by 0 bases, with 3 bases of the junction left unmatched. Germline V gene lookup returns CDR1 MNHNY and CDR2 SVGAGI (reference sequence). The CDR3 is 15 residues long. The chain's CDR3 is CASSPGLASTDTQYF. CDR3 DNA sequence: TGTGCCAGCAGTCCCGGACTAGCGAGCACAGATACGCAGTATTTT.

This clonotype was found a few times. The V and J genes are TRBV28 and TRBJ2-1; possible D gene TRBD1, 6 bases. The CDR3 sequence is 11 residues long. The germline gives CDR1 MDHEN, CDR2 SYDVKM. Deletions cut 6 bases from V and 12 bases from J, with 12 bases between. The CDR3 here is CASRQGPGQFF. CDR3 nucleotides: TGTGCCAGCAGACAGGGCCCGGGGCAGTTCTTC.

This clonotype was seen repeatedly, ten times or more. The CDR3 nucleotides read TGTGCCAGCAGTCTCGGGGTAGATACGCAGTATTTT. Amino acids: CASSLGVDTQYF. The chain combines TRBV7-9 with TRBJ2-3; D perhaps matches TRBD2 (5 bases). The germline V gene encodes CDR1 SEHNR and CDR2 FQNEAQ (reference sequence). The CDR3 has 12 amino acids. Trimming took off 6 bases at V and 5 bases at J, with 9 bases between the two ends.

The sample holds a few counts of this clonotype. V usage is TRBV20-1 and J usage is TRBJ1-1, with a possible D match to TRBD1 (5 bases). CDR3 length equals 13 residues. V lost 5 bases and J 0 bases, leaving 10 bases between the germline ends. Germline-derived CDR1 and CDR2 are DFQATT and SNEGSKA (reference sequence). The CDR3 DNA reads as TGCAGTGCTGAGAGACAGTTGAACACTGAAGCTTTCTTT. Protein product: CSAERQLNTEAFF.

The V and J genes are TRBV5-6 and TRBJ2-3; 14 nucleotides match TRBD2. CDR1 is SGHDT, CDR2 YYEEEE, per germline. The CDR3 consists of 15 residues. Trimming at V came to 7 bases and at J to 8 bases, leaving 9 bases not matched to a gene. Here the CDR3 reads CASGGTSGSRGTQYF. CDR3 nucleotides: TGTGCCAGCGGAGGGACTAGCGGGAGCCGCGGTACGCAGTATTTT.

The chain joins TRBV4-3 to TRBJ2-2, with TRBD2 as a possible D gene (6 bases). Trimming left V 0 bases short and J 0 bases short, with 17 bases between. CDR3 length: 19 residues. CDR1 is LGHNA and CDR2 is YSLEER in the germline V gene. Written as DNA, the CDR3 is TGCGCCAGCAGCCAAGATACGTACTGGGAGGCAACGAACACCGGGGAGCTGTTTTTT. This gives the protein CASSQDTYWEATNTGELFF.

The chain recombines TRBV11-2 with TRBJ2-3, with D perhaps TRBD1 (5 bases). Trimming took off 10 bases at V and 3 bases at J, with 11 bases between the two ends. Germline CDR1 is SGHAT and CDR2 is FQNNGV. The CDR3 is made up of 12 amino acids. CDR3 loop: CATAGLTDTQYF. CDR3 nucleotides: TGTGCCACCGCAGGGTTGACAGATACGCAGTATTTT.

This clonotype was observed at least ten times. CDR3 amino acids: CASSLVRSNYGYTF. The CDR3 DNA is TGTGCCAGCAGCTTAGTCAGGTCTAACTATGGCTACACCTTC. This sequence joins TRBV7-8 and TRBJ1-2; D is uncertain. Trimming removed 1 base at V and 0 bases at J, with 6 bases between. Germline CDR1 is SGHVS and CDR2 is FQNEAQ. The CDR3 contains 14 residues.

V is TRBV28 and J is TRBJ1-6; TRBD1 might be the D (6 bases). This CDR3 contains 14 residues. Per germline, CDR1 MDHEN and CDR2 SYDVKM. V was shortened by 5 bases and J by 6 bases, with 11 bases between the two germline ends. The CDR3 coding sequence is TGTGCCAGCAGTGGGGGACACCTTAATTCACCCCTCCACTTT. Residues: CASSGGHLNSPLHF.

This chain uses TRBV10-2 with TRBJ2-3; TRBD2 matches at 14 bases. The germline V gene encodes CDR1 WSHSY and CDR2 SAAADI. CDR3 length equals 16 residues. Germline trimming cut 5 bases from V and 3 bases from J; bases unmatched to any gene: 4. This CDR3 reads CASSQGTSGGTDTQYF. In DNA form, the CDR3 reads TGCGCCAGCAGTCAAGGGACTAGCGGGGGAACAGATACGCAGTATTTT.

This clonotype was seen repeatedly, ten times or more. CDR3 DNA: TGCGCCAGCAGCCCGAGACAGGGTGGCACAGATACGCAGTATTTT. Translating it yields CASSPRQGGTDTQYF. The chain links TRBV5-1 to TRBJ2-3; 7 positions agree with TRBD1. The CDR3 runs to 15 residues. After removal of 4 bases from V and 1 base from J, the junction contained 6 bases not matched to a gene. Germline CDR1 is SGHRS and CDR2 is YFSETQ.

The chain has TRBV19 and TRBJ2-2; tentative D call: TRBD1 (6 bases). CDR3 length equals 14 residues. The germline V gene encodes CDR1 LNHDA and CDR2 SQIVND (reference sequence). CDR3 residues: CATGMVANTGELFF. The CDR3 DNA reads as TGTGCTACAGGGATGGTGGCAAACACCGGGGAGCTGTTTTTT. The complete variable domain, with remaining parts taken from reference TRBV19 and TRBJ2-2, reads DGGITQSPKYLFRKEGQNVTLSCEQNLNHDAMYWYRQDPGQGLRLIYYSQIVNDFQKGDIAEGYSVSREKKESFPLTVTSAQKNPTAFYLCATGMVANTGELFFGEGSRLTVL.

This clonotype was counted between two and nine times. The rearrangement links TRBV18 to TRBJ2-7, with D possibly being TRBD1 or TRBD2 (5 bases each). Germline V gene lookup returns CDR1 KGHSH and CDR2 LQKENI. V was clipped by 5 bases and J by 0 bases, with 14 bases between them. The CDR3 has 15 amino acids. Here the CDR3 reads CASSVRDGYSYEQYF. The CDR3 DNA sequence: TGTGCCAGCTCAGTCAGGGACGGATACTCCTACGAGCAGTACTTC.

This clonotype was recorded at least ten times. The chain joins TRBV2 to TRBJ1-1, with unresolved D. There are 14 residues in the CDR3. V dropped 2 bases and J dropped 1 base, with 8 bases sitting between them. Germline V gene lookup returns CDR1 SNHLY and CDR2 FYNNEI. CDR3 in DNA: TGTGCCAGCAGTGAACAGACCTCGAACACTGAAGCTTTCTTT. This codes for CASSEQTSNTEAFF.

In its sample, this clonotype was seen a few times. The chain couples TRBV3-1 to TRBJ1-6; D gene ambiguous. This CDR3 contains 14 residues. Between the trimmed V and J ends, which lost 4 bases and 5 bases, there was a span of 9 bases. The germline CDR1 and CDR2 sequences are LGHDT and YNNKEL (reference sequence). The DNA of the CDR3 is TGTGCCAGCAGCCTCCGTCGGAATAATTCACCCCTCCACTTT. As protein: CASSLRRNNSPLHF.

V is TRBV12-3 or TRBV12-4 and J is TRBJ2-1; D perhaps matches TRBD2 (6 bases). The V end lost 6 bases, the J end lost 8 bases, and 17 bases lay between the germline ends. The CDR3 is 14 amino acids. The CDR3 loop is CASSQGILAYEQFF. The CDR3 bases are TGTGCCAGCAGCCAAGGTATACTAGCCTATGAGCAGTTCTTC.

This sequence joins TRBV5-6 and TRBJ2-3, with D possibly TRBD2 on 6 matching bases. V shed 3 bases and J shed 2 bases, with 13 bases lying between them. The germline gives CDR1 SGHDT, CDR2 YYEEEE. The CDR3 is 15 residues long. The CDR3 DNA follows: TGTGCCAGCAGCTGGAGTAGCGGTGCCACAGATACGCAGTATTTT. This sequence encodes CASSWSSGATDTQYF.

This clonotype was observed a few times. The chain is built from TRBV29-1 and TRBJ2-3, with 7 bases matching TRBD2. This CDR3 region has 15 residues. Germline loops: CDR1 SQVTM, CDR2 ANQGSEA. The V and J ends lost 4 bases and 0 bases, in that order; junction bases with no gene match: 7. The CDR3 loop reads CSVAGGGASTDTQYF. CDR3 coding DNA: TGCAGCGTTGCGGGCGGGGGTGCTAGCACAGATACGCAGTATTTT.